This TCR beta chain derives from a study of OX40 agonist ivuxolimab in advanced cancers. The protocol was immunoSEQ multiplex PCR, while the TCRdb copy is restricted to in-frame clones and leaves out a portion. Of about 73,000 clones in the sample, 85% to 90% are singletons; the top ten hold roughly 0.5%. The CDR3 loop spans 15 amino acids. Between the trimmed V and J ends, which lost 0 bases and 2 bases, there was a span of 12 bases. The germline gives CDR1 GTSNPN, CDR2 SVGIG (reference sequence). Points from the study as a whole: Low normalized T-cell clonal expansion was also seen in some nonresponders. Averaging showed that CD8+ T cells had more expanded clones than CD4+ did.

Concerning this clone: The antigen is undetermined.

This receptor was taken from an adult with an advanced solid tumor such as melanoma, head and neck, liver or kidney cancer. The starting material was CD4+ or CD8+ T cells sorted from blood, obtained in a trial of the OX40 agonist ivuxolimab. V and J are TRBV30 and TRBJ2-3; unclear D gene. CDR3 nucleotide sequence: TGTGCCTGGAGTGTAGGAGCGCCAGACACAGATACGCAGTATTTT. Translated, it gives CAWSVGAPDTDTQYF.